This T cell receptor beta chain was identified during a study of blood T cell repertoires in COVID-19. Across the whole study: Both acute and convalescent COVID-19 samples were obtained from the United States, Italy and Spain. T cells, B-cell-depleted T cells, or PBMCs provided the cDNA or gDNA that served as material.

The CDR3 loop spans 14 amino acids. The V end was cut by 5 bases, the J end by 4 bases, with 11 bases between. Germline V gene sequence: CDR1 LNHDA, CDR2 SQIVND (reference sequence). TCRdb's copy holds only in-frame clones and misses some; the assay was immunoSEQ multiplex PCR. The data show under 250,000 clones, with around 90% seen just once and roughly 6.5% held by the top ten. The chain carries TRBV19 and TRBJ2-2; D is perhaps TRBD1 (7 bases). This receptor was taken from a man in his fifties or sixties who had recovered from COVID-19. The specimen sequenced was peripheral blood. CDR3 region: CASSGGTATGELFF. DNA of the CDR3: TGTGCCAGTAGTGGGGGGACAGCCACCGGGGAGCTGTTTTTT.